This is a list of T cell receptor beta chains from one sample in a study of T-cell memory formation after mild COVID-19. In TCRdb, the 5' RACE reads were re-called with MiXCR into one record per CDR3 protein. The sample includes approximately 260,000 distinct CDR3 sequences, 15% to 20% of them seen just once. Specimen: PBMCs or a T cell subset sorted from them (not recorded which). Every receptor here comes from a young man who had mild COVID-19 (a few samples of this study predate the infection). Cell type and time point are not known. The CDR3 runs from the conserved cysteine through the conserved F or W. Clone size is stated in some rows and not others, as once, few, many or a class when expanded.

V gene	J gene	clone size	CDR3 length	CDR3 protein
TRBV7-2	TRBJ1-4	.	15	CASSLLGQGNEKLFF
TRBV6-6	TRBJ2-7	.	14	CASSQTWLPLEQYF
TRBV20-1	TRBJ2-1	.	14	CSAREVSRGPVLFF
TRBV5-5	TRBJ2-5	.	14	CASSLRGGGETQYF
TRBV20-1	TRBJ2-2	few	15	CSARERRTRTGELFF
TRBV6-6	TRBJ1-6	.	21	CASTRIASGTGSRVDPSPLHF
TRBV3-1	TRBJ1-1	many	15	CASSQRQAPGTEAFF
TRBV6-2/TRBV6-3	TRBJ2-3	.	14	CASSYRGAGDTQYF
TRBV11-3	TRBJ2-1	.	15	CASSLGRGTYNEQFF
TRBV27	TRBJ2-2	.	15	CASSPLGLNTGELFF
TRBV25-1	TRBJ1-2	few	12	CASRTGDYGYTF
TRBV5-6	TRBJ1-1	many	16	CASSPDGGTGDTEAFF
TRBV5-1	TRBJ2-3	.	14	CASSSTDSTDTQYF
TRBV7-6	TRBJ2-1	.	15	CASSFRLSRENEQFF
TRBV11-2	TRBJ2-4	.	19	CASSLSRDRAPYWRNIQYF
TRBV7-8	TRBJ2-5	.	19	CAYWGTSGGARSPQETQYF
TRBV20-1	TRBJ1-6	few	15	CSARATGGNDSPLHF
TRBV6-2/TRBV6-3	TRBJ1-1	.	17	CASSYGRESRGGTEAFF
TRBV7-6	TRBJ2-1	few	16	CASSFSTSGGAGEQFF
TRBV12-3/TRBV12-4	TRBJ2-5	many	13	CASGTGGSETQYF
TRBV7-3	TRBJ2-3	.	16	CASSTGDGHSTDTQYF
TRBV15	TRBJ1-2	few	15	CATSRDRAEGYGYTF
TRBV24-1	TRBJ1-1	.	15	CATSGEGGRGTEAFF
TRBV11-3	TRBJ2-7	.	9	CATTYEQYF
TRBV7-2	TRBJ2-4	.	16	CASSATSGTGGYIQYF
TRBV12-3/TRBV12-4	TRBJ1-1	many	13	CASSLGTNTEAFF
TRBV30	TRBJ2-7	few	11	CAWDGSYEQYF
TRBV27	TRBJ1-6	.	14	CASSFPGDNSPLHF
TRBV20-1	TRBJ1-5	.	15	CSARDPRGWDQPQHF
TRBV18	TRBJ1-1	few	14	CASSQAHQNTEAFF
TRBV20-1	TRBJ2-1	many	19	CSAKGFGTSALSSYNEQFF
TRBV7-2	TRBJ1-1	.	18	CASSLEAPRRPSHWRAFF
TRBV7-6	TRBJ2-7	few	14	CASSPQGLAGEQYF
TRBV6-2/TRBV6-3	TRBJ1-5	.	13	CASRGYSNQPQHF
TRBV7-6	TRBJ2-3	.	14	CASSLADRTDTQYF
TRBV3-1	TRBJ2-3	.	12	CASSRSGGPAYF